This TCR beta chain came from a study of cytomegalovirus exposure and HLA in healthy donors (dated by TCRdb to the late 2010s). Regarding the research as a whole: According to an earlier analysis of several hundred of the donors, some 180 million T cells yielded roughly 110 million unique TCR beta sequences and approximately 300 Gb of sequence data. Alongside the repertoire data, information on donor age, sex, ethnicity and CMV serostatus was compiled. Besides the first cohort of roughly 640 subjects, a separate validation cohort made up of 120 different subjects was used. The number of donors typed differed by locus, with 629-630 for A, B, C, DRB1 and DQB1, around 520 for DQA1, some 570 for DPA1, and around 460 for DPB1. Rather than drawing on any new phenotypic data, the later analysis identified candidate immune exposures from TCR beta sequences and the way those sequences occurred across donors. HLA typing covered class I and class II loci at four-digit resolution. The aim of the study was to test whether cataloging public T cell receptors could identify signatures of past pathogen exposure. The study combined high-throughput TCR immunosequencing, statistical association of individual TCRs with disease status, and machine learning to predict cytomegalovirus infection status. In a later genetic analysis, genome-wide SNP genotypes for 398 of the 666 donors were used, and that subset was treated as a discovery cohort. The genetic ancestry cluster associated with self-reported Caucasian donors included over 80% of the approximately 400 genotyped donors. A later analysis re-examined previously published TCR beta repertoires from more than 600 donors and added high-resolution HLA genotyping to investigate patterns of TCR occurrence. An earlier analysis of 587 of the donors applied high-throughput TCR beta sequencing to assess whether each TCR beta V gene segment acted as functional or pseudogenic. All discovery cohort repertoires had been generated using a single sequencing platform. Because of strong linkage in the cohort, five DR-DQ haplotypes were treated as single units for association and clustering. Using immunosequencing, the study profiled T cell repertoires from 550 to 750 subjects and related those repertoires to cytomegalovirus serostatus. Among 300 to 450 genotyped donors of the cohort, an average of about 240,000 unique TCR beta nucleotide sequences were sequenced per donor, about a sixth of them non-productive. Approximately 300 gigabases of sequencing data and around 85 million unique TCR sequences made up an early release that covered several hundred HLA-typed donors. Overall study outcomes, separate from this receptor: In an earlier analysis of approximately 590 of the donors, most TCR beta V segments were observed in productive rearrangements about 90% or about 30% of the time, broadly matching IMGT annotations. The only immune exposure information available for the cohort was CMV serostatus. Because counts were too low, seventeen rarely observed V segments, including chromosome 9 orphons, were excluded from the earlier analysis of 587 of the donors. Correlated functional status among segregating V segments might reflect linkage disequilibrium, but an unknown experimental factor could not be ruled out. Some IMGT-functional V segments, including TRBV6-2 and TRBV6-3, could not be told apart with the 87-base-pair reads, so those segments were excluded. A further reported finding was that TCR beta sequences accurately predicted the HLA-A and HLA-B alleles for most subjects in the first cohort. The authors suggested that the approach could potentially be generalized to other disease states and immunological phenotypes. A later analysis associated 16,951 TCR beta sequences with specific HLA alleles at a false discovery rate of 0.05. A later analysis found that TCR association rates varied across HLA loci, with DRB1 alleles showing the most associated TCRs and HLA-C alleles the fewest. Across donors, most TCR sequences were observed very rarely, whereas some public TCRs were present in many individuals. A later analysis found that most CMV-associated TCR beta chains appeared HLA-restricted, with HLA associations seemingly driven largely by CMV exposure. A group of highly shared sequence variants was considered likely to be a technical artifact of the sequencing pipeline. Compared with equally common non-associated chains, HLA-associated TCR beta chains in a later analysis were more clonally expanded and had lower generation probabilities. The classifier was reported to diagnose cytomegalovirus status with high specificity and sensitivity in both the original and validation cohorts. A total of fewer than 200 TCR beta chains were listed by the study as associated with cytomegalovirus. Because some donors lacked HLA typing at each locus, the association tests relied only on the typed subset. When HLA alleles, especially DR and DQ, strongly co-occurred, attributing TCR associations to individual alleles was difficult. Roughly uniform sequencing depth across donors was assumed in presence/absence analyses, although this assumption may not hold. A later genetic analysis associated a missense DCLRE1C variant with V-gene and J-gene trimming of TCR beta chains, and an independent cohort replicated the association. Only TCR beta chains were sequenced in this cohort, and the absence of alpha or paired-chain data limited detectable features. Compared with the roughly 670-donor mean, donors in an Asian-associated ancestry cluster had fewer N-insertions in productive TCRs, according to a later genetic analysis. Three of the identified cytomegalovirus-associated TCR beta chains were confirmed in vitro to be specific for cytomegalovirus antigens. In a later analysis, several top co-occurrence clusters were reported to appear linked to parvovirus B19, influenza, CMV and Epstein-Barr virus.

This clone was picked up one time. Its target antigen remains unknown. Base-call qualities are not available, and no considerably larger clone is one nucleotide away. The cohort consisted of 600 to 700 healthy bone marrow donors. All cohort members were sampled while nominally healthy, although unrecorded immune exposures were likely present. The donor tested CMV seronegative, placing the donor among the 352 seronegative members of the cohort. A peripheral blood sample was collected from each donor, and TCR beta sequencing was performed on peripheral blood mononuclear cells. Genomic DNA extraction from the blood cell samples was performed with the Qiagen DNeasy Blood Extraction Kit. Libraries were prepared through the immunoSEQ multiplex PCR assay. For the multiplex PCR, a mixture combining 60 forward primers for TCR Vbeta segments and 13 reverse primers for TCR Jbeta segments was used. The CDR3 region of rearranged TCR beta genes was amplified from genomic DNA with a multiplex PCR assay. The amplified TCR beta libraries were sequenced on the Illumina HiSeq System as 87-base-pair reads. The paper's data handling went like this. Across the 670 or so repertoires, a later analysis counted 75 million to 90 million unique TCR beta chains, 9 million to 14 million of which were shared by at least two donors. To remove PCR and sequencing errors, raw reads were error-corrected and collapsed into unique sequences using a nearest-neighbor algorithm that merged closely related sequences. Alignment of CDR3 sequences to IMGT reference sequences was used to assign V, D and J gene segments. For a sequence to be retained, at least a six-nucleotide match to both a V gene segment and a J gene segment was required. A rearrangement was called productive if the CDR3 had no stop codons and remained in frame with V and J, and every other rearrangement was called non-productive. CDR3 was defined according to IMGT convention as the region running from the second conserved V-encoded cysteine to the conserved J-encoded phenylalanine. In an earlier analysis of some 550 of the donors, sequences lacking an unambiguous match to a single V gene segment were excluded. In an earlier analysis of 500 to 750 of the donors, V segments were called functional above 56.7% productive rearrangements and were called segregating when the between-donor standard deviation exceeded 5%. A statistical classification framework was developed to diagnose cytomegalovirus status using the catalog of TCR beta chain sequences. In a later analysis, TCR nucleotide sequences were compared against IMGT/GENE-DB human TR gene sequences so that V and J genes could be assigned. In a later analysis, CDR3 sequences and most-parsimonious VDJ recombination scenarios were assigned using the TCRdist pipeline. A later analysis defined each TCR beta chain by its CDR3 amino acid sequence plus V-gene family, and excluded reads lacking a unique V-gene family. In a later analysis, approximately 640 highly shared, low-generation-probability nucleotide sequences were removed to address suspected cross-contamination and a sequencing artifact. In a later analysis, a clonal expansion index was calculated for each public chain from normalized within-repertoire ranks of inferred template counts. A later analysis computed generation probabilities with a VDJ recombination model fitted to out-of-frame rearrangements, and checked the results against IGoR. Hypergeometric tests were used in a later analysis to score TCR-TCR, TCR-HLA and TCR-CMV co-occurrence, with a repertoire-size bias correction applied to the TCR pairs. In a later analysis, false discovery rates were estimated by permuting HLA or CMV assignments 20 times. A later analysis grouped co-occurring TCRs with DBSCAN, adding TCRdist sequence similarity when clustering within HLA-allele-positive subsets. Repertoires with fewer than 30,000 or more than 120,000 public chains were left out of co-occurrence clustering, as were several repertoires with anomalous nucleotide sharing. The clones in this table, taken by TCRdb from immuneACCESS, are in-frame only. Not every clone is retained; where verified, under half of the shortfall comes from an unresolved V gene, and the cause of the rest is unknown. D and trimming come from the DNA, and the V and J calls and clone size come from that table. The sample includes some 110,000 clones, with just under 80% observed a single time. The top ten hold approximately 5.1% of the sample.

The CDR3 measures 14 amino acids from cysteine to phenylalanine. Only the CDR3 DNA stays, 42 bases, in frame from base 1. CDR1 and CDR2 (SGHRS, YFSETQ) derive from the germline V gene. Between the V and J ends, shortened by 0 bases and 3 bases respectively, the junction contains 9 bases. The sequenced sample consisted of PBMCs. This clonotype originated in a male donor in good health and CMV-seronegative. In this chain, TRBV5-1 is recombined with TRBJ1-1, with TRBD1 as a weak D call on 5 bases. The CDR3 protein: CASSLAGGYTEAFF. The bases read TGCGCCAGCAGCTTGGCCGGGGGTTACACTGAAGCTTTCTTT.